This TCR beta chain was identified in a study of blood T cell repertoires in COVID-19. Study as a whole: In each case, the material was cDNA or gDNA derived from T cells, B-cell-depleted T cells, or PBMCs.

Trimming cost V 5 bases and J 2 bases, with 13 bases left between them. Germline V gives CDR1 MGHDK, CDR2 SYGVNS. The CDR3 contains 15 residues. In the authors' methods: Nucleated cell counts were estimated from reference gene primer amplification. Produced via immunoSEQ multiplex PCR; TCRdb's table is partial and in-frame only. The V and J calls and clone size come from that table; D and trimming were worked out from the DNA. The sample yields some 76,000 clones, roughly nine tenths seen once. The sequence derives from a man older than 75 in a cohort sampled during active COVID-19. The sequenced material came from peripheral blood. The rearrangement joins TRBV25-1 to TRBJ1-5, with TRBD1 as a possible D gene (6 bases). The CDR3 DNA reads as TGTGCCAGCAGTAGCACAGGGTTGGGCAATCAGCCCCAGCATTTT. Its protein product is CASSSTGLGNQPQHF.